The rows below give T cell receptor delta chains drawn from one sample of a study of human gamma delta and Vdelta1 T cells. TCRdb re-called the PCR reads via CATT. Of over 10,000 delta-chain clones listed, roughly 45% were seen once; the top ten hold approximately 1.5%. For these receptors, no antigen is known. The sample taken for sequencing was Vdelta1 gamma-delta T cells from blood grown in culture (DOT cells). Receptor source: a human donor in good health. Each CDR3 is given with its conserved first and last residue. The size field is filled for only some rows; it gives once, few, many or a size class.

j_call	v_call	clone_size	cdr3_length	cdr3_aa
TRDJ1	TRDV1	few	23	CALFCPHPGLGDTAVIGSDKLIF
TRDJ1	TRDV1	-	18	CALGEGTTRGGYTDKLIF
TRDJ1	TRDV1	-	22	CALGKGPLRHRTGGEYTDKLIF
TRDJ1	TRDV1	-	19	CALGELPSYRLGDTDKLIF
TRDJ1	TRDV1	few	20	CALGEFHSNGIPHHTDKLIF
TRDJ1	TRDV1	few	18	CALGAAFPIVGATDKLIF
TRDJ1	TRDV1	-	19	CALGGFGGTGDRITDKLIF
TRDJ1	TRDV1	-	20	CALGELLPRWGIQRDDKLIF
TRDJ1	TRDV1	-	24	CALRTSYRRIGAGGSTTYTDKLIF
TRDJ1	TRDV1	-	22	CALGELDRLLRVGGVNTDKLIF
TRDJ1	TRDV1	-	17	CALGELRGIQYTDKLIF
TRDJ1	TRDV1	-	23	CALGEHQPSYVTVSTRYTDKLIF
TRDJ1	TRDV1	few	17	CALGEPLGALEYDKLIF
TRDJ1	TRDV1	once	20	CALGEIPVGDPRQGRVKLIF
TRDJ1	TRDV1	few	22	CALGNPPSHDYWGIEEGDKLIF
TRDJ1	TRDV1	-	20	CALGEFQRANNIPYWAKLIF
TRDJ1	TRDV1	-	23	CALGELPSSTWGIPPSYTDKLIF
TRDJ1	TRDV1	once	15	CALGARGKLTDKLIF
TRDJ1	TRDV1	-	17	CALLGLARGILTDKLIF
TRDJ1	TRDV1	-	15	CALGVGGRVTDKLIF
TRDJ1	TRDV1	-	21	CALGAPIRNSYPTGVTDKLIF
TRDJ1	TRDV1	-	20	CALGELGPLTGGSEHYKLIF
TRDJ1	TRDV1	-	17	CALGGLGDTYYTDKLIF
TRDJ4	TRDV1	few	19	CALGDGFLRQGRGTRPLIF
TRDJ1	TRDV1	-	20	CALGDLTLPSRRSYTDKLIF
TRDJ1	TRDV1	-	21	CALGNLGPLLGVVKNTDKLIF
TRDJ1	TRDV1	-	22	CALGELNYTYWGPPEYTDKLIF
TRDJ1	TRDV1	-	18	CALGESLPRDHGTDKLIF
TRDJ2	TRDV1	few	27	CALGEQVELPTLWPLGIPESLTAQLFF
TRDJ1	TRDV1	-	18	CALGENPPFEYARVVLIF
TRDJ1	TRDV1	-	18	CALGEGRLTILYTDKLIF
TRDJ2	TRDV1	-	22	CALGEKSYFQRGRLPLTAQLFF